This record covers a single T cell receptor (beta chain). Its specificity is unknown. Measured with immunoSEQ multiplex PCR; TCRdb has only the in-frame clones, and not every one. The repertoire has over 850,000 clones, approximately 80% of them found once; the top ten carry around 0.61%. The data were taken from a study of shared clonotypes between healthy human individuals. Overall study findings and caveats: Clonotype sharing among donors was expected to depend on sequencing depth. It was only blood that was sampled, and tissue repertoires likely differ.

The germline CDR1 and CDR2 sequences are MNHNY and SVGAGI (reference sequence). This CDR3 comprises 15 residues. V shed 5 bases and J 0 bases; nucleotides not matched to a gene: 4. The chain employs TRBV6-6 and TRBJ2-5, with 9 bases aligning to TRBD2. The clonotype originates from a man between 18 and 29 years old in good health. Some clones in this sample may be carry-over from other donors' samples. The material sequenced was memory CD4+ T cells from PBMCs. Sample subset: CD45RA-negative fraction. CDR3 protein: CASSTRLADQETQYF. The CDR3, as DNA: TGTGCCAGCAGTACCCGACTAGCGGACCAAGAGACCCAGTACTTC.